This T cell receptor beta chain was captured by sequencing in a study of blood T cell repertoires in COVID-19. In the study overall: T cells, B-cell-depleted T cells, or PBMCs provided the cDNA or gDNA that served as material.

Symptom resolution, clearance, or two negative PCRs marked the recovered donors of Cohort 3. Per the authors' pipeline: Reference gene primer amplification in the assay estimated nucleated cell counts. Produced via immunoSEQ multiplex PCR; TCRdb's table is partial and in-frame only. V, J and clone size were drawn from that table, and D and trimming were deduced from the DNA. This sample has fewer than 450,000 clones, with over 75% found just once. This TCR was sampled from a woman aged 25 to 39 who had recovered from COVID-19. Material for sequencing was PBMCs or T cells enriched from blood (not recorded which).

CDR3 nucleotides: TGTGCCAGTAGCCTGGGACAGAAAGAGACCCAGTACTTC. Translated, it gives CASSLGQKETQYF. The chain recombines TRBV19 with TRBJ2-5, with 7 nucleotides matching TRBD1. This CDR3 is 13 amino acids long. V dropped 6 bases and J dropped 3; count of bases not matched to a gene: 4. In germline, CDR1 is LNHDA, CDR2 SQIVND (reference sequence).